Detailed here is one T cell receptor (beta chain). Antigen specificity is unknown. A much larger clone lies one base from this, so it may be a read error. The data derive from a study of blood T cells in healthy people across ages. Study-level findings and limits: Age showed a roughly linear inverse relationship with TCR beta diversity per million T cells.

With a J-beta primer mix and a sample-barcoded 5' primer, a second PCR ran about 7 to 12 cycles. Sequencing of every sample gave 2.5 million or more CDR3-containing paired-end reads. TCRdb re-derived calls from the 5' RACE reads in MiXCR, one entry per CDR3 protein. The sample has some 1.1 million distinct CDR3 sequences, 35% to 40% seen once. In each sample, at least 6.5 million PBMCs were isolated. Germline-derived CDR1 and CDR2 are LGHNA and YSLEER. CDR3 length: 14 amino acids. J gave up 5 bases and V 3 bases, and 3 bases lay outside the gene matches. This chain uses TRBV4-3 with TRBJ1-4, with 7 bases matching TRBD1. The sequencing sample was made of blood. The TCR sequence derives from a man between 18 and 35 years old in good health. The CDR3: CASSHETGNEKLFF. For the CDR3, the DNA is TGCGCCAGCAGCCACGAGACAGGGAATGAAAAACTGTTTTTT.